These T cell receptor beta chains were read from a single sample in a study of blood T cell repertoires in COVID-19. Sequencing used immunoSEQ multiplex PCR; TCRdb keeps in-frame clones, though not all of them. In the table there are around 140,000 clones, 80% to 90% of which are singletons. The sequenced sample consisted of peripheral blood. These receptors were collected from a man between 50 and 59 years old with active or convalescent COVID-19. CDR3s include the opening cysteine and the closing phenylalanine or tryptophan. A D gene is named only where the DNA matches it firmly. Clone size appears in some rows only: once, few, many, or a class for an expanded clone.

D	size	V	J	CDR3	DNA
TRBD2	.	TRBV6-2/TRBV6-3	TRBJ2-3	CASSATSGADTQYF	TGTGCCAGCAGTGCGACTAGCGGGGCGGATACGCAGTATTTT
.	.	TRBV6-1	TRBJ1-1	CASSERIFFEAFF	TGTGCCAGCAGTGAGCGAATCTTTTTTGAAGCTTTCTTT
TRBD1	.	TRBV2	TRBJ2-7	CASTGTGASYEQYF	TGTGCCAGCACCGGGACAGGGGCCTCCTACGAGCAGTACTTC
.	.	TRBV7-2	TRBJ2-3	CASSPHRTKSTDTQYF	TGTGCCAGCAGCCCTCACAGGACAAAGAGCACAGATACGCAGTATTTT
TRBD2	.	TRBV11-2	TRBJ2-5	CASSLAGLPPAGEGETQYF	TGTGCCAGCAGCTTAGCAGGTCTCCCTCCTGCGGGGGAGGGGGAGACCCAGTACTTC
TRBD2	once	TRBV7-9	TRBJ2-1	CASSCWSGGHSEQFF	TGTGCCAGCAGCTGCTGGAGCGGGGGGCATTCTGAGCAGTTCTTC
TRBD1	.	TRBV5-1	TRBJ2-2	CASSLAGTDTGELFF	TGCGCCAGCAGCTTGGCCGGGACAGATACCGGGGAGCTGTTTTTT
.	.	TRBV25-1	TRBJ1-1	CASIDGLNTEAFF	TGTGCCAGCATTGACGGGTTGAACACTGAAGCTTTCTTT
.	.	TRBV3-1/TRBV3-2	TRBJ1-6	CASSQDQTTGSPLHF	TGTGCCAGCAGCCAAGATCAAACAACGGGGTCACCCCTCCACTTT
TRBD1	.	TRBV5-1	TRBJ2-7	CASGQGGQVYEQYF	TGCGCCAGTGGACAGGGTGGGCAGGTATACGAGCAGTACTTC
TRBD2	.	TRBV19	TRBJ2-7	CASSIDREAGYEQYF	TGTGCCAGTAGTATAGATCGGGAGGCAGGCTACGAGCAGTACTTC
TRBD1	.	TRBV19	TRBJ1-5	CASTHRGSDQPQHF	TGTGCCAGTACCCACAGGGGTTCTGATCAGCCCCAGCATTTT
.	.	TRBV19	TRBJ1-5	CASTTTDYSNQPQHF	TGTGCCAGCACAACGACAGATTATAGCAATCAGCCCCAGCATTTT
TRBD1	.	TRBV2	TRBJ1-4	CASSPDRGNEKLFF	TGTGCCAGCAGTCCGGACAGGGGAAATGAAAAACTGTTTTTT
.	.	TRBV5-5	TRBJ2-7	CASSSTVSYEQYF	TGTGCCAGCAGCTCCACGGTATCCTACGAGCAGTACTTC
.	.	TRBV12-3/TRBV12-4	TRBJ1-1	CASSLGMNTEAFF	TGTGCCAGCAGTTTGGGCATGAACACTGAAGCTTTCTTT
TRBD1	.	TRBV19	TRBJ1-2	CASMRTGNYGYTF	TGTGCCAGTATGAGGACAGGAAACTATGGCTACACCTTC
TRBD1	.	TRBV6-5	TRBJ1-1	CASSYKGRQGAGEAFF	TGTGCCAGCAGTTACAAGGGAAGACAGGGGGCGGGTGAAGCTTTCTTT
.	.	TRBV11-2	TRBJ1-1	CASSLPGSMNTEAFF	TGTGCCAGCAGCTTACCAGGCTCAATGAACACTGAAGCTTTCTTT
.	.	TRBV7-6	TRBJ2-3	CASSLWGRADTQYF	TGTGCCAGCAGCCTCTGGGGGCGGGCAGATACGCAGTATTTT
TRBD2	.	TRBV7-2	TRBJ2-7	CASSLDSSGIGEQYF	TGTGCCAGCAGCTTAGATTCTAGCGGGATTGGCGAGCAGTACTTC
TRBD1	.	TRBV19	TRBJ2-5	CASVDRRETQYF	TGTGCCAGTGTGGACAGGCGGGAGACCCAGTACTTC
TRBD1	.	TRBV6-6	TRBJ2-1	CASYAGTGVNNEQFF	TGTGCCAGCTATGCCGGGACAGGGGTAAACAATGAGCAGTTCTTC
TRBD1	.	TRBV11-3	TRBJ1-1	CASSLDRDTEAFF	TGTGCCAGCAGCCTAGACAGGGATACTGAAGCTTTCTTT
.	.	TRBV6-5	TRBJ2-7	CASSLGGVSSYEQYF	TGTGCCAGCAGTTTAGGCGGGGTTAGCTCCTACGAGCAGTACTTC
.	.	TRBV11-2	TRBJ2-3	CASSIGGEHTDTQYF	TGTGCCAGCAGTATAGGCGGGGAACACACAGATACGCAGTATTTT
TRBD2	.	TRBV9	TRBJ2-3	CASSPQATGTSGTDTQYF	TGTGCCAGCAGTCCCCAAGCAACCGGGACTAGCGGCACAGATACGCAGTATTTT
.	.	TRBV19	TRBJ1-5	CASRALGGGNQPQHF	TGTGCCAGTAGGGCTCTGGGAGGGGGCAATCAGCCCCAGCATTTT
TRBD2	.	TRBV5-4	TRBJ2-5	CASSSDAGGIETQYF	TGTGCCAGCAGCTCGGATGCGGGAGGTATAGAGACCCAGTACTTC
.	.	TRBV6-1	TRBJ2-7	CASSEVRASSYEQYF	TGTGCCAGCAGTGAGGTCAGAGCGTCCTCCTACGAGCAGTACTTC
.	.	TRBV5-6	TRBJ2-2	CASSLLPAGNTGELFF	TGTGCCAGCAGCTTGTTGCCGGCAGGGAACACCGGGGAGCTGTTTTTT
.	.	TRBV18	TRBJ2-6	CASRSGVAGANVLTF	TGTGCCAGCCGTTCAGGGGTGGCTGGGGCCAACGTCCTGACTTTC
TRBD2	once	TRBV9	TRBJ2-1	CASSASGGPVNEQFF	TGTGCCAGCAGCGCAAGCGGGGGGCCGGTAAATGAGCAGTTCTTC
.	.	TRBV19	TRBJ2-1	CASDGGYEQFF	TGTGCCAGCGACGGAGGGTATGAGCAGTTCTTC
TRBD1	.	TRBV3-1/TRBV3-2	TRBJ2-7	CASSPRDRGGEQYF	TGTGCCAGCAGCCCCCGGGACAGGGGGGGAGAGCAGTACTTC
TRBD1	.	TRBV5-4	TRBJ2-7	CASSRGQGYEQYF	TGTGCCAGCAGCAGGGGACAGGGGTACGAGCAGTACTTC
TRBD1	.	TRBV6-5	TRBJ1-2	CASSYSTGEGYGYTF	TGTGCCAGCAGTTACTCGACAGGGGAAGGGTATGGCTACACCTTC
.	.	TRBV10-3	TRBJ2-3	CAISRGPTDTQYF	TGTGCCATCTCTAGGGGCCCAACAGATACGCAGTATTTT
.	.	TRBV11-3	TRBJ2-7	CASSSTGREQYF	TGTGCCAGCAGCTCGACAGGGAGGGAGCAGTACTTC
.	.	TRBV10-1	TRBJ2-7	CASRAGVVYEQYF	TGCGCCAGCAGAGCAGGGGTAGTCTACGAGCAGTACTTC
TRBD1	.	TRBV6-1	TRBJ1-2	CASSEWAGGGLNYGYTF	TGTGCCAGCAGTGAATGGGCAGGGGGAGGACTTAACTATGGCTACACCTTC
TRBD2	.	TRBV28	TRBJ2-7	CASSLIPASGTYEQYF	TGTGCCAGCAGTTTGATTCCGGCTAGCGGGACCTACGAGCAGTACTTC
TRBD1	.	TRBV11-2	TRBJ1-2	CASSLVDRAYGYTF	TGTGCCAGCAGCTTAGTAGACAGGGCCTATGGCTACACCTTC
.	.	TRBV30	TRBJ1-3	CAWSYGGEANTIYF	TGTGCCTGGAGCTATGGAGGGGAGGCAAACACCATATATTTT
.	few	TRBV5-1	TRBJ1-4	CASSLEGRIATNEKLFF	TGCGCCAGCAGCTTGGAGGGGCGGATTGCAACTAATGAAAAACTGTTTTTT
TRBD1	.	TRBV5-1	TRBJ2-5	CASSPRTGTEETQYF	TGCGCCAGCAGCCCACGGACAGGGACGGAAGAGACCCAGTACTTC
.	few	TRBV7-2	TRBJ1-2	CASSFRGGYGYTF	TGTGCCAGCAGCTTTAGGGGTGGCTATGGCTACACCTTC